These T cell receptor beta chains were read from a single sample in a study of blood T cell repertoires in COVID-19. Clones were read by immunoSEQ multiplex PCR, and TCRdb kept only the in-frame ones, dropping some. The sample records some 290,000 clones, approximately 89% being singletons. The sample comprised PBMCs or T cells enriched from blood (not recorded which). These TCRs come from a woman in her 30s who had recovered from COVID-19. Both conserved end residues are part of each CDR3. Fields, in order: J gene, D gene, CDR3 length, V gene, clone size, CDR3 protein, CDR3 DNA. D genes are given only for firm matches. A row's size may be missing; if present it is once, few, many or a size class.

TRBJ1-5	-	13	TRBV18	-	CASSGGTDQPQHF	TGTGCCAGCTCAGGAGGGACGGACCAGCCCCAGCATTTT
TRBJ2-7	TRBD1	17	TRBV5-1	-	CASRQYPGGIPSYEQYF	TGCGCCAGCAGACAGTACCCAGGGGGCATACCCTCTTACGAGCAGTACTTC
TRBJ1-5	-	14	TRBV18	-	CASSPQGYSQPQHF	TGTGCCAGCTCACCGCAGGGGTATAGTCAGCCCCAGCATTTT
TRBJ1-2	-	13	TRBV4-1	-	CASSQGSGDGYTF	TGCGCCAGCAGCCAAGGGTCAGGGGATGGCTACACCTTC
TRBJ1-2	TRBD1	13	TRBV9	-	CASSAGTGYGYTF	TGTGCCAGCAGCGCCGGGACAGGGTATGGCTACACCTTC
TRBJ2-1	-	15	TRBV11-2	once	CASSLGGSVTNEQFF	TGTGCCAGCAGCTTAGGAGGGAGTGTAACCAATGAGCAGTTCTTC
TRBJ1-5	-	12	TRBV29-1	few	CSVERGNQPQHF	TGCAGCGTTGAGAGGGGGAATCAGCCCCAGCATTTT
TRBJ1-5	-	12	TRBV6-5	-	CASSYHGQPQHF	TGTGCCAGCAGTTACCATGGCCAGCCCCAGCATTTT
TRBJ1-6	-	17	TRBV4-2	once	CASSQVLAQALIPPLHF	TGTGCCAGCAGCCAAGTGTTGGCACAGGCCCTAATCCCACCCCTCCACTTT
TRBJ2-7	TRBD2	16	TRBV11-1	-	CASSLGGIAGVHEQYF	TGTGCCAGCAGCTTAGGCGGAATAGCGGGAGTCCACGAGCAGTACTTC